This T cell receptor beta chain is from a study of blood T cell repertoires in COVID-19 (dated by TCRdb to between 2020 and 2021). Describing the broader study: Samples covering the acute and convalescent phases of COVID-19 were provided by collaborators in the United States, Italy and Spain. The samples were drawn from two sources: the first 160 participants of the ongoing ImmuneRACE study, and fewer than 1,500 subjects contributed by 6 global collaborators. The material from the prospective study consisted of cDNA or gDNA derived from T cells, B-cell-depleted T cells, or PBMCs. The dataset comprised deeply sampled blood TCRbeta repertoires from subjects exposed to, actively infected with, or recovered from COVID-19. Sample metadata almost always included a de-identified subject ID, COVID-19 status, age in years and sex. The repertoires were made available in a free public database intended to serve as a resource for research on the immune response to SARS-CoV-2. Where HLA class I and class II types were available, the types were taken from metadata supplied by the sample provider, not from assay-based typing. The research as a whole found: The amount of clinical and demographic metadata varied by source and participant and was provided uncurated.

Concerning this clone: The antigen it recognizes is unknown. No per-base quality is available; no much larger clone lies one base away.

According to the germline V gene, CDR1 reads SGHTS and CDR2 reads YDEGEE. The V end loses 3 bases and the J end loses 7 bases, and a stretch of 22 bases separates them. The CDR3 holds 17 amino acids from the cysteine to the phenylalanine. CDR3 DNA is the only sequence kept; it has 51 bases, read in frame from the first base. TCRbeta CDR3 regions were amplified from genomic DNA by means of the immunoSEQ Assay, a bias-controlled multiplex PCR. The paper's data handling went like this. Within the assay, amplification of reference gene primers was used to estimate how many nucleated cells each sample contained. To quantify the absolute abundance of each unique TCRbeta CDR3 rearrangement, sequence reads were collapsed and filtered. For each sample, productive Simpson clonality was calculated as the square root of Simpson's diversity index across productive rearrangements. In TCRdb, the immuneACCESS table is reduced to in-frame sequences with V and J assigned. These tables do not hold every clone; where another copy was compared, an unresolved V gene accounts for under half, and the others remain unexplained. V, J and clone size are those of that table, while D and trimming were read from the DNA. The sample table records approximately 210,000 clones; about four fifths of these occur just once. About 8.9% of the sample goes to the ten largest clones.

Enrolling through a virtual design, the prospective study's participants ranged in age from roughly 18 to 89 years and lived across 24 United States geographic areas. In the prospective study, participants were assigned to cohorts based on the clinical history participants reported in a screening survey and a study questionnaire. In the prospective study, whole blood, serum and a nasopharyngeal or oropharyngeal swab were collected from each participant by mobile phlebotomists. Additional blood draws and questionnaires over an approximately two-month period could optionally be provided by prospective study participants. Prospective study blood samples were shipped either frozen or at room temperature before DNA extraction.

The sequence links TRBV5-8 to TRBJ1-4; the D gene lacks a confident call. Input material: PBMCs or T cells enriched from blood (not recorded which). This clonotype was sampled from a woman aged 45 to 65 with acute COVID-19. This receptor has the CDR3 CASSSRLRIFNSEKLFF. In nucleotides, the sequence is TGTGCCAGCAGCTCCAGGCTTCGAATTTTTAATAGTGAAAAACTGTTTTTT.